Reported below is one T cell receptor beta chain. This CDR3 spans 17 amino acids. V trimming: 1 base; J trimming: 4 bases; junction bases outside the gene matches: 7. CDR1 and CDR2 from the germline V gene are MGHDK and SYGVNS. The data are from a study of blood T cell repertoires in COVID-19. Assay used: immunoSEQ multiplex PCR; TCRdb lists only in-frame clones, some missing. The sample consists of more than 400,000 clones, less than 95% of them appearing once. This clonotype was sampled from a man aged 18-30 years who had recovered from COVID-19. Sequencing was performed on PBMCs or T cells enriched from blood (not recorded which). This chain connects TRBV25-1 to TRBJ1-1, with 12 bases matching TRBD1. CDR3: CASSELGQGAYGTEAFF. CDR3 bases: TGTGCCAGCAGTGAATTGGGACAGGGGGCATATGGCACTGAAGCTTTCTTT.